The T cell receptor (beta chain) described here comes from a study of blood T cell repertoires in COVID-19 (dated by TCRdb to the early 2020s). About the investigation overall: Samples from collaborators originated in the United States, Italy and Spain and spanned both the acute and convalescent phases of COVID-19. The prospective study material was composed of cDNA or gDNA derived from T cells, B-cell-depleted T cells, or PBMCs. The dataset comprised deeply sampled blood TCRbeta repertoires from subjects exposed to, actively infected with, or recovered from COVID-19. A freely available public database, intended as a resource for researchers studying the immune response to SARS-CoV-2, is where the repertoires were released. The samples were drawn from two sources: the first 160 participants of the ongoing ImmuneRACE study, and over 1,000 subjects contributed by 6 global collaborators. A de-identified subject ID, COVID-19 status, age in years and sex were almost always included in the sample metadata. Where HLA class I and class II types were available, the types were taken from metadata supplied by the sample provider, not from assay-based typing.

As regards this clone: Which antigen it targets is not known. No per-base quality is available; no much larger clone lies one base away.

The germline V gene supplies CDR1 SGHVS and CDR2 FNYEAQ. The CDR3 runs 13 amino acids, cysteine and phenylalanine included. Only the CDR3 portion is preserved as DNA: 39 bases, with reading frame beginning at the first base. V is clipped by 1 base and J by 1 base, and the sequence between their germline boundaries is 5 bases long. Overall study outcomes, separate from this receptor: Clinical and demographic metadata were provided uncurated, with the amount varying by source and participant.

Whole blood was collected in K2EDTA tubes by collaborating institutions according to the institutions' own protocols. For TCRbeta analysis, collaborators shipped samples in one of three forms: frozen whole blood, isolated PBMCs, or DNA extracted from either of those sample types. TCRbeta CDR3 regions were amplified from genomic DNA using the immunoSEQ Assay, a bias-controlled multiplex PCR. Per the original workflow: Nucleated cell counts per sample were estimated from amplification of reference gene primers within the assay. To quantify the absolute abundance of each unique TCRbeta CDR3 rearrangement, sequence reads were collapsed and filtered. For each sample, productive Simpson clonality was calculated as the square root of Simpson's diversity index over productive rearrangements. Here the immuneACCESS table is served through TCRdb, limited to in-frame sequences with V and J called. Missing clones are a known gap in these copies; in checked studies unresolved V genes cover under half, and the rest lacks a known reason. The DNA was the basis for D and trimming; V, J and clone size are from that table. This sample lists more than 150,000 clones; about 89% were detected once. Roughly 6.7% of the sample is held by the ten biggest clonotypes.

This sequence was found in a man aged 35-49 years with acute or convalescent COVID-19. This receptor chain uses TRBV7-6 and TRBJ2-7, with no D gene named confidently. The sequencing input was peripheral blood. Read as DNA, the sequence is TGTGCCAGCAGCTTAGAGCTGTCCTACGAGCAGTACTTC. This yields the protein CASSLELSYEQYF.